These 20 T cell receptor beta chains were sequenced from one sample in a study of shared clonotypes between healthy human individuals (TCRdb year 2020). Preparation of the library involved the immunoSEQ multiplex PCR assay. TCRdb stores this immuneACCESS table with in-frame sequences only. Part of the clones is absent; in the studies checked, under half of the shortfall reflects unresolved V genes, and no reason is known for the rest. Present in this sample are 800,000 to 1,200,000 clones, around 78% of which were seen just once. The ten largest clones take up more than 0.45% of the sample. The sample taken for sequencing was memory CD4+ T cells from PBMCs. The label giving this sample's cell subset or site can be read as: CD45RA-negative fraction. These receptors came from a man aged 18 to 35 in good health. Some clones in this sample may be carry-over from other donors' samples.

This clone was seen more than once but under ten times. The J gene is TRBJ1-2, the V gene TRBV7-9, with a weak D call TRBD1 (6 bases). Germline-derived CDR1 and CDR2 are SEHNR and FQNEAQ (reference sequence). This CDR3 contains 18 residues. V lost 4 bases and J 1 base, leaving 22 bases between the germline ends. Here the CDR3 reads CASSSPRIGARGNYGYTF. DNA of the CDR3: TGTGCCAGCAGCTCGCCCAGAATTGGGGCCAGGGGTAACTATGGCTACACCTTC.

CDR3 loop: CASGTGTGGWGETQYF. CDR3 coding DNA: TGTGCCAGCGGGACCGGGACAGGGGGATGGGGAGAGACCCAGTACTTC. The chain couples TRBV5-6 to TRBJ2-5, with 11 bases matching TRBD1. CDR3 length: 16 residues. V was pared by 7 bases and J by 4 bases, with 12 bases of the junction left unmatched. Per germline, CDR1 SGHDT and CDR2 YYEEEE.

The J gene is TRBJ2-3, the V gene TRBV6-4, with a weak D call TRBD1 (6 bases). CDR1 MRHNA and CDR2 SNTAGT come from the germline V gene. The V end was cut by 5 bases, the J end by 2 bases, with 11 bases between. The CDR3 runs 14 residues. The CDR3 bases are TGTGCCAGCAGTAAGGACAGCCTCACAGATACGCAGTATTTT. Protein sequence: CASSKDSLTDTQYF.

CDR3 bases: TGTGCCAGCAGCTTGGGACAGGCGGACAAAGGCTACACCTTC. Its translation is CASSLGQADKGYTF. The chain employs TRBV5-4 and TRBJ1-2; D is possibly TRBD1 (6 bases). This CDR3 contains 14 residues. V dropped 0 bases and J dropped 8 bases, with 14 bases sitting between them. Germline V gene sequence: CDR1 SGHNT, CDR2 YYREEE (reference sequence).

The rearrangement joins TRBV18 to TRBJ2-1; 8 bases agree with TRBD2. The V gene end was trimmed by 8 bases and the J gene end by 7 bases; junction bases not matched to a gene: 13. In germline, CDR1 is KGHSH, CDR2 LQKENI. The CDR3 sequence is 15 residues long. The CDR3 is CASLSGSAQGNEQFF. For the CDR3, the DNA is TGTGCCAGCCTAAGCGGGAGCGCCCAGGGAAATGAGCAGTTCTTC.

The CDR3 here is CASSQEFWQRDEKLFF. CDR3 coding DNA: TGTGCCAGCAGCCAAGAATTCTGGCAGCGCGATGAAAAACTGTTTTTT. V gene TRBV4-2 combines with J gene TRBJ1-4; no firm D call. CDR3 size: 16 residues. Germline lookup yields CDR1 LGHNA and CDR2 YNFKEQ. V lost 0 bases, J lost 6 bases, and 14 bases lay in between.

Points on this clone: This CDR3 is also generated by other DNA sequences in the sample. The gene calls are TRBV5-1 and TRBJ1-2; no firm D call. This CDR3 contains 13 residues. Trimming removed 0 bases from V and 2 bases from J, with 5 bases in between. Germline V CDR1 and CDR2: SGHRS, YFSETQ. CDR3 loop: CASSLGGNYGYTF. The CDR3 bases are TGCGCCAGCAGCTTGGGGGGAAACTATGGCTACACCTTC.

The genes are TRBV6-5 and TRBJ2-3; D not resolved. Trimming cost V 6 bases and J 10 bases, with 11 bases left between them. CDR3 length: 11 amino acids. Germline lookup yields CDR1 MNHEY and CDR2 SVGAGI. CDR3 in amino acids: CASSGSGAQYF. In DNA form, the CDR3 reads TGTGCCAGCAGCGGGTCAGGTGCGCAGTATTTT.

This sequence joins TRBV6-5 and TRBJ1-1; no definite D call. Trimming cost V 11 bases and J 5 bases, with 21 bases left between them. This CDR3 is built from 14 residues. Germline CDR1 MNHEY, CDR2 SVGAGI. CDR3 sequence: CAWLGFSLWTEAFF. Written as DNA, the CDR3 is TGTGCCTGGCTCGGGTTTAGCCTTTGGACTGAAGCTTTCTTT.

This clone was seen a single time. J is TRBJ1-5 and V is TRBV6-6, with 7 bases lining up with TRBD1. The germline gives CDR1 MNHNY, CDR2 SVGAGI (reference sequence). The V gene end was trimmed by 2 bases and the J gene end by 0 bases; junction bases not matched to a gene: 4. The CDR3 loop spans 16 amino acids. CDR3 loop: CASSYGQVTSNQPQHF. The CDR3 nucleotides are TGTGCCAGCAGTTACGGACAGGTCACTAGCAATCAGCCCCAGCATTTT.

Worth noting for this clone: A much larger clone differs by one base, so this may be a read error. The chain is built from TRBV5-1 and TRBJ1-1, with D unresolved. With 0 bases removed from V and 0 bases from J, the gap between germline ends came to 6 bases. This CDR3 has 14 amino acids. Germline V CDR1 and CDR2: SGHRS, YFSETQ. CDR3 DNA: TGCGCCAGCAGCTTGGACAGCGTGAACACTGAAGCTTTCTTT. It specifies CASSLDSVNTEAFF. Filled out from reference TRBV5-1 and TRBJ1-1, the complete variable domain reads KAGVTQTPRYLIKTRGQQVTLSCSPISGHRSVSWYQQTPGQGLQFLFEYFSETQRNKGNFPGRFSGRQFSNSRSEMNVSTLELGDSALYLCASSLDSVNTEAFFGQGTRLTVV.

The chain couples TRBV4-2 to TRBJ2-1; D possibly corresponds to TRBD2 (5 bases). The CDR3 has 18 amino acids. From germline, CDR1 is LGHNA and CDR2 YNFKEQ. Trimming took off 1 base at V and 0 bases at J, with 16 bases between the two ends. The CDR3, as DNA: TGTGCCAGCAGCCAAGTCGCCTTACCGGGATACTCCTACAATGAGCAGTTCTTC. Its protein product is CASSQVALPGYSYNEQFF.

The chain links TRBV7-2 to TRBJ2-1, with TRBD1 identical over 12 bases. The CDR3 covers 15 residues. The V and J ends lost 4 bases and 6 bases, in that order; junction bases with no gene match: 4. The germline V gene has CDR1 SGHTA and CDR2 FQGNSA. In DNA, the CDR3 is TGTGCCAGCAGCTCAAGGGACAGGGGGCTCAATGAGCAGTTCTTC. Encoded protein: CASSSRDRGLNEQFF.

J is TRBJ2-6 and V is TRBV19; D gene ambiguous. This CDR3 is built from 16 residues. V lost 3 bases and J lost 2, with 11 bases in between. Germline-derived CDR1 and CDR2 are LNHDA and SQIVND (reference sequence). The DNA of the CDR3 is TGTGCCAGTAGTATGGCTGCGAGCCCTGGGGCCAACGTCCTGACTTTC. It translates to CASSMAASPGANVLTF.

This clone has only one observation. The chain couples TRBV28 to TRBJ2-7; maybe TRBD1 (6 bases). With 4 bases removed from V and 2 bases from J, the gap between germline ends came to 12 bases. The CDR3 has 14 residues. CDR1 is MDHEN, CDR2 SYDVKM, per germline. CDR3 sequence reads: CASSSVGQTYEQYF. The CDR3 DNA reads as TGTGCCAGCAGTTCCGTCGGACAGACCTACGAGCAGTACTTC.

The chain uses TRBV25-1 and TRBJ2-2; TRBD2 matches at 8 bases. CDR1 and CDR2 (germline): MGHDK, SYGVNS. V shed 2 bases and J 6 bases; nucleotides not matched to a gene: 11. This CDR3 is 17 amino acids long. The CDR3 here is CASSENGRTSRPGELFF. The CDR3 DNA sequence: TGTGCCAGCAGTGAAAATGGACGGACTAGCCGTCCCGGGGAGCTGTTTTTT. The whole variable domain, remainder taken from reference TRBV25-1 and TRBJ2-2, is EADIYQTPRYLVIGTGKKITLECSQTMGHDKMYWYQQDPGMELHLIHYSYGVNSTEKGDLSSESTVSRIRTEHFPLTLESARPSHTSQYLCASSENGRTSRPGELFFGEGSRLTVL.

There are many counts of this clone. The genes are TRBV5-1 and TRBJ2-7; D tentatively fits TRBD1 or TRBD2 (5 bases each). With 3 bases removed from V and 2 bases from J, the gap between germline ends came to 12 bases. The germline CDR1 and CDR2 sequences are SGHRS and YFSETQ. This CDR3 comprises 14 residues. This chain's CDR3 is CASSSRDGTYEQYF. The CDR3 DNA sequence: TGCGCCAGCAGCTCCCGGGACGGAACCTACGAGCAGTACTTC.

The V call is TRBV28, the J call TRBJ2-7; 11 bases align to TRBD1. The CDR3 has 11 residues. Per the germline V gene, CDR1 is MDHEN and CDR2 is SYDVKM. In DNA form, the CDR3 reads TGTGTGGACAGGGGGCGAAACGAGCAGTACTTC. It codes for CVDRGRNEQYF.

CDR3 nucleotides: TGTGCCAGCAGCCGGTCAGACAGGTTAGATTTGCGTGAGACCCAGTACTTC. Its translation is CASSRSDRLDLRETQYF. The chain is built from TRBV9 and TRBJ2-5; a possible D gene is TRBD1 (6 bases). Germline CDR1 and CDR2: SGDLS and YYNGEE. The CDR3 runs 17 residues. The V end lost 4 bases, the J end lost 5 bases, and 24 bases lay between the germline ends.

This rearrangement joins TRBV19 to TRBJ1-5; 9 bases map to TRBD1. Trimming removed 3 bases from V and 3 bases from J; junction bases left unmatched: 6. Germline V gene data show CDR1 as LNHDA and CDR2 as SQIVND (reference sequence). The CDR3 is made up of 16 amino acids. CDR3 coding DNA: TGTGCCAGTAGTATCCCTACAGGGGGCTACAATCAGCCCCAGCATTTT. This codes for CASSIPTGGYNQPQHF. The variable domain in full, completed from reference TRBV19 and TRBJ1-5, reads DGGITQSPKYLFRKEGQNVTLSCEQNLNHDAMYWYRQDPGQGLRLIYYSQIVNDFQKGDIAEGYSVSREKKESFPLTVTSAQKNPTAFYLCASSIPTGGYNQPQHFGDGTRLSIL.